The clone carrying this TCR beta chain was found many times. Its antigen is still unknown. The data originate from a study of early T cells in non-severe SARS-CoV-2 infection. About the research overall: RNA in bulk from unsorted whole blood was sequenced, and chains were unpaired. General observations from the study: Using VDJdb, the matching emphasized anti-spike CD8 responses while missing private and CD4 specificities.

Germline CDR1 reads SGHVS; CDR2 reads FQNEAQ. The length of the CDR3 is 16 residues. Trimming pared 5 bases from V and 4 bases from J, leaving 21 bases between. The library protocol tagged individual cDNA molecules with unique molecular identifiers. TCRdb re-derived calls from the 5' RACE reads in MiXCR, one entry per CDR3 protein. The sample consists of about 76,000 distinct CDR3 sequences, about 12% of them appearing once. Sequencing input: whole blood. The chain couples TRBV7-8 to TRBJ2-7; perhaps TRBD1 as D (5 bases). This clonotype was obtained from an adult who was a healthcare worker with PCR-confirmed SARS-CoV-2 infection or an uninfected control (not recorded which). The CDR3 loop is CASSLPGAGQVYEQYF. CDR3 nucleotides: TGTGCCAGCAGCCTTCCAGGAGCAGGGCAGGTGTACGAGCAGTACTTC.